The rows below give T cell receptor beta chains drawn from one sample of a study of blood T cell repertoires in COVID-19. The data were produced by immunoSEQ multiplex PCR, yet TCRdb's version contains in-frame clones alone and is incomplete. This table has 80,000 to 90,000 clones, 70% to 90% appearing once. Sequencing was done on a sample of peripheral blood. The receptor source for this set is a man aged 60 to 75 with acute or convalescent COVID-19. The CDR3 runs from the conserved cysteine through the conserved F or W. D genes are given only for firm matches. Some rows mark clone size as missing; the rest say once, few, many or name a class of expanded clone.

V gene	clone size	J gene	D gene	CDR3 protein	CDR3 DNA
TRBV7-2	-	TRBJ2-1	-	CASSTRDTYNEQFF	TGTGCCAGCAGCACCAGGGACACCTACAATGAGCAGTTCTTC
TRBV19	few	TRBJ1-6	-	CASSIGDSIFNSPLHF	TGTGCCAGTAGTATAGGCGACAGCATCTTTAATTCACCCCTCCACTTT
TRBV2	-	TRBJ1-6	-	CASSYRQGGSPLHF	TGTGCCAGCAGTTACAGGCAGGGAGGATCACCCCTCCACTTT
TRBV6-5	-	TRBJ1-1	-	CASSLESRIGAEAFF	TGTGCCAGCAGTTTAGAAAGCAGGATTGGCGCTGAAGCTTTCTTT
TRBV4-3	-	TRBJ1-6	TRBD1	CASSRDRTNSPLHF	TGCGCCAGCAGCAGGGACAGGACTAATTCACCCCTCCACTTT
TRBV6-5	-	TRBJ2-4	-	CASSYTGLQNIQYF	TGTGCCAGCAGTTACACTGGACTACAAAACATTCAGTACTTC
TRBV9	-	TRBJ1-3	TRBD1	CASSDENRGLGNTIYF	TGTGCCAGCAGCGACGAGAACAGGGGGCTCGGAAACACCATATATTTT
TRBV13	-	TRBJ1-2	-	CASSWRERRDGLYGYTF	TGTGCCAGCAGCTGGAGAGAACGGCGGGACGGCCTCTATGGCTACACCTTC
TRBV12-5	once	TRBJ2-5	-	CASGVEGETQYF	TGTGCTAGTGGGGTCGAGGGAGAGACCCAGTACTTC
TRBV9	-	TRBJ1-3	-	CASSTQTGDSGNTIYF	TGTGCCAGCAGCACTCAGACAGGCGACTCTGGAAACACCATATATTTT
TRBV9	-	TRBJ2-2	-	CASSSDPRVGELFF	TGTGCCAGCAGCTCTGACCCGAGGGTCGGGGAGCTGTTTTTT
TRBV9	-	TRBJ2-3	TRBD2	CASGNGLAVSTDTQYF	TGTGCCAGCGGGAACGGACTAGCGGTATCCACAGATACGCAGTATTTT
TRBV10-1	-	TRBJ2-1	TRBD2	CASGGLGGNEQFF	TGCGCCAGCGGGGGACTAGGGGGGAATGAGCAGTTCTTC
TRBV9	-	TRBJ2-7	TRBD1	CASSVGFGQGPYEQYF	TGTGCCAGCAGCGTCGGGTTTGGACAGGGACCCTACGAGCAGTACTTC
TRBV3-1/TRBV3-2	-	TRBJ2-1	TRBD2	CASSRGASGEDEQFF	TGTGCCAGCAGTCGGGGGGCTAGCGGGGAGGATGAGCAGTTCTTC
TRBV7-2	few	TRBJ1-4	TRBD1	CASSPGQGYEKLFF	TGTGCCAGCAGCCCCGGACAGGGGTATGAAAAACTGTTTTTT
TRBV9	-	TRBJ2-7	-	CASSPGQYYEQYF	TGTGCCAGCAGCCCAGGACAGTACTACGAGCAGTACTTC
TRBV11-2	-	TRBJ1-2	TRBD1	CASSLDSRGQGYTF	TGTGCCAGCAGCTTAGATTCCAGGGGGCAGGGCTACACCTTC
TRBV3-1/TRBV3-2	once	TRBJ2-2	-	CASSPRSGFKGELFF	TGTGCCAGCAGCCCCCGGTCCGGGTTTAAGGGGGAGCTGTTTTTT
TRBV19	-	TRBJ2-1	TRBD1	CASSPRDRGQFRNEQFF	TGTGCCAGTAGTCCTCGGGACAGGGGGCAATTTAGGAATGAGCAGTTCTTC
TRBV29-1	-	TRBJ1-3	-	CSMTGAGSGNTIYF	TGCAGCATGACAGGAGCAGGGTCTGGAAACACCATATATTTT
TRBV30	-	TRBJ1-5	-	CAWSVRGNQPQHF	TGTGCCTGGAGTGTGCGAGGGAATCAGCCCCAGCATTTT
TRBV24-1	-	TRBJ2-1	-	CATSVPGAQNEQFF	TGTGCCACCAGTGTCCCTGGGGCACAAAATGAGCAGTTCTTC
TRBV2	-	TRBJ2-2	-	CASTREAVGRVELFF	TGTGCCAGCACGAGGGAAGCGGTAGGACGTGTGGAGCTGTTTTTT
TRBV7-8	-	TRBJ1-1	-	CASTQGASSTEAFF	TGTGCCAGCACCCAGGGTGCATCTAGCACTGAAGCTTTCTTT
TRBV5-1	-	TRBJ2-2	TRBD1	CASSGDRGDYTGELFF	TGCGCCAGCAGCGGCGACAGGGGGGATTACACCGGGGAGCTGTTTTTT
TRBV9	-	TRBJ1-6	TRBD1	CASSVEMGQGNSPLHF	TGTGCCAGCAGCGTAGAAATGGGACAGGGAAATTCACCCCTCCACTTT
TRBV29-1	-	TRBJ2-7	TRBD1	CSVGLRDRAYEQYF	TGCAGCGTTGGGCTCCGGGACAGGGCCTACGAGCAGTACTTC
TRBV27	-	TRBJ1-5	-	CASQGGSNQPQHF	TGTGCCAGCCAGGGAGGTAGCAATCAGCCCCAGCATTTT
TRBV7-2	-	TRBJ2-5	-	CASSPTNGGYRGETQYF	TGTGCCAGCAGCCCGACTAACGGGGGTTACAGAGGGGAGACCCAGTACTTC
TRBV14	-	TRBJ2-2	-	CASSPRTGRGELFF	TGTGCCAGCAGCCCCAGGACTGGTCGTGGGGAGCTGTTTTTT
TRBV6-5	-	TRBJ1-2	-	CASSYSLRGIGYTF	TGTGCCAGCAGTTACTCGTTACGCGGGATTGGCTACACCTTC
TRBV14	-	TRBJ2-1	TRBD1	CASSQDRQGRQFF	TGTGCCAGCAGCCAAGACCGACAGGGGCGGCAGTTCTTC
TRBV27	-	TRBJ2-7	-	CASSWTVDHSYEQYF	TGTGCCAGCAGTTGGACAGTCGATCACTCCTACGAGCAGTACTTC
TRBV5-1	-	TRBJ1-1	-	CASSLVPEMNTEAFF	TGCGCCAGCAGCTTGGTTCCAGAAATGAACACTGAAGCTTTCTTT
TRBV6-5	-	TRBJ2-5	-	CASSYSSLAGETQYF	TGTGCCAGCAGTTACTCGAGTTTGGCCGGGGAGACCCAGTACTTC
TRBV9	-	TRBJ1-3	-	CASSQSGVSGNTIYF	TGTGCCAGCAGCCAATCAGGGGTCTCTGGAAACACCATATATTTT
TRBV5-1	-	TRBJ2-6	-	CASSLGPGDSGANVLTF	TGCGCCAGCAGCTTGGGCCCAGGGGATTCTGGGGCCAACGTCCTGACTTTC
TRBV19	-	TRBJ1-2	TRBD1	CASRTGSNRGSFYGYTF	TGTGCCAGTAGGACAGGATCGAACAGGGGGTCGTTTTATGGCTACACCTTC
TRBV27	few	TRBJ1-2	TRBD1	CASSPGTGGAANYGYTF	TGTGCCAGCAGCCCCGGGACAGGGGGCGCCGCTAACTATGGCTACACCTTC
TRBV6-5	-	TRBJ1-2	-	CASNLYYGYTF	TGTGCCAGTAACTTGTACTATGGCTACACCTTC
TRBV7-2	-	TRBJ2-7	-	CASSLDQGWQYF	TGTGCCAGCAGCTTAGATCAGGGATGGCAGTACTTC
TRBV3-1/TRBV3-2	-	TRBJ1-2	TRBD1	CASSPTGGGYGYTF	TGTGCCAGCAGCCCTACAGGGGGCGGCTATGGCTACACCTTC
TRBV18	-	TRBJ2-4	-	CASSLYAGDTKNIQYF	TGTGCCAGCTCACTCTACGCCGGGGACACCAAAAACATTCAGTACTTC
TRBV5-6	-	TRBJ2-4	TRBD2	CASSLSAGENIQYF	TGTGCCAGCAGCTTGTCAGCGGGGGAAAACATTCAGTACTTC
TRBV19	-	TRBJ2-3	TRBD1	CASTNSGTGGTDTQYF	TGTGCCAGTACCAACTCCGGGACAGGGGGCACAGATACGCAGTATTTT
TRBV7-2	-	TRBJ2-3	TRBD2	CASSPRGLAGDPATDTQYF	TGTGCCAGCAGCCCTAGGGGATTAGCGGGGGATCCTGCCACAGATACGCAGTATTTT
TRBV2	-	TRBJ2-1	-	CASISEERISYNEQFF	TGTGCCAGCATTTCGGAGGAGCGTATCTCCTACAATGAGCAGTTCTTC
TRBV5-1	-	TRBJ2-5	TRBD2	CASSKTSGETQYF	TGCGCCAGCAGCAAAACTAGCGGAGAGACCCAGTACTTC